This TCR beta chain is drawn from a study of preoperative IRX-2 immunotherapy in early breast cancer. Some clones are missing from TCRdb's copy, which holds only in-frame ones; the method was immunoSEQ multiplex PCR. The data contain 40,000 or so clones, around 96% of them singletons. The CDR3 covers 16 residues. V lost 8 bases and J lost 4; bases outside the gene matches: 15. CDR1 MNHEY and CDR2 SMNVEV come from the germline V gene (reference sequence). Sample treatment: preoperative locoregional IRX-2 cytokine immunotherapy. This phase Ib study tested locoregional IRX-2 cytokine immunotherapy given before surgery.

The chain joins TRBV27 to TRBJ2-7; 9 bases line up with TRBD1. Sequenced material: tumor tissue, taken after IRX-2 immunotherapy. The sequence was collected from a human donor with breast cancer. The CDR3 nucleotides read TGTGCCAGCCGCTTACTTCCCGGGACAGGGCTATACGAGCAGTACTTC. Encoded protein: CASRLLPGTGLYEQYF.